The 11 T cell receptor beta chains presented below share a single source sample, sequenced in a study of a mutant IDH1 vaccine in newly diagnosed glioma. Data came from immunoSEQ multiplex PCR; TCRdb stores just in-frame clones and leaves some out. The sample has 88,000 or so clones; roughly 85% are singletons. For these receptors, no antigen is known. Specified time point: week 23, last vaccination. Every single dose of the vaccine, 300 ug of mutant IDH1 20-mer peptide, came with topical imiquimod. The source was PBMCs, collected from a glioma patient whose treatment included an IDH1 peptide vaccine. All receptors come from a man aged 25 to 40 with glioma. Some clones in this sample may be carry-over from other donors' samples.

This clone has only one observation. The rearrangement uses TRBV9 and TRBJ1-6, with D possibly matching TRBD1 (5 bases). This CDR3 is built from 13 residues. V was pared by 0 bases and J by 11 bases, with 9 bases between. CDR1 and CDR2 from the germline V gene are SGDLS and YYNGEE. CDR3 nucleotides: TGTGCCAGCAGCGTAGCTGCGGGGGCACCCCTCCACTTT. This codes for CASSVAAGAPLHF.

This chain connects TRBV9 to TRBJ2-1, with a tentative D call TRBD1 (6 bases). The length of the CDR3 is 14 residues. V was clipped by 3 bases and J by 5 bases, with 12 bases between them. Germline values: CDR1 SGDLS, CDR2 YYNGEE. The CDR3 nucleotides read TGTGCCAGCAGCGGCGACAGGCGTCACAATGAGCAGTTCTTC. This gives the protein CASSGDRRHNEQFF.

The chain employs TRBV2 and TRBJ1-4, with 9 nucleotides matching TRBD1. CDR3 length equals 13 residues. Germline V gene lookup returns CDR1 SNHLY and CDR2 FYNNEI. With 8 bases clipped from V and 8 bases from J, the junction kept 6 bases outside the gene matches. The CDR3 DNA reads TGTGCCAGCGCCACAGGGGGCAAAGAAAAACTGTTTTTT. It is translated as CASATGGKEKLFF.

The rearrangement joins TRBV27 to TRBJ2-1; TRBD1 agrees at 8 bases. Trimming cost V 6 bases and J 9 bases; bases outside gene matches: 19. The CDR3 spans 17 residues. CDR1 and CDR2 (germline): MNHEY, SMNVEV (reference sequence). The CDR3 region has the DNA TGTGCCAGCAGACCTTTTAGGACAGGGAGTGTATTTGGTGAGCAGTTCTTC. It is translated as CASRPFRTGSVFGEQFF.

The chain has TRBV4-2 and TRBJ1-1; D gene uncertain. V lost 1 base, J lost 1 base, and 7 bases lay in between. This CDR3 spans 14 amino acids. Per germline, CDR1 LGHNA and CDR2 YNFKEQ. CDR3 residues: CASSQAGQNTEAFF. Written as DNA, the CDR3 is TGTGCCAGCAGCCAAGCAGGCCAGAACACTGAAGCTTTCTTT.

The chain links TRBV28 to TRBJ1-4; 9 nucleotides line up with TRBD1. Unmatched junction bases numbered 5, after V lost 5 bases and J lost 4 bases. Germline-derived CDR1 and CDR2 are MDHEN and SYDVKM. This CDR3 spans 15 amino acids. The CDR3 here is CASSEPGQGNEKLFF. CDR3 bases: TGTGCCAGCAGTGAACCGGGACAGGGTAATGAAAAACTGTTTTTT.

In this sample, this clone is medium-sized (0.01 to 0.1%). The chain couples TRBV7-9 to TRBJ2-1, with 7 positions matching TRBD2. The ends lost 6 bases at V and 12 bases at J; junction bases unmatched: 11. Germline lookup yields CDR1 SEHNR and CDR2 FQNEAQ (reference sequence). CDR3 length: 13 residues. Written as DNA, the CDR3 is TGTGCCAGCAGTTCGGGAGGTAAAGTAAGGCAGTTCTTC. Amino acid sequence: CASSSGGKVRQFF.

The chain is built from TRBV30 and TRBJ1-2; perhaps TRBD1 as D (6 bases). The CDR3 covers 15 residues. CDR1 and CDR2 from the germline V gene are GTSNPN and SVGIG (reference sequence). Trimming took off 5 bases at V and 4 bases at J, with 20 bases between the two ends. As DNA, the CDR3 is TGTGCCTGGCGCCGAGGGGGGGAGGGAGGCTATGGCTACACCTTC. This gives the protein CAWRRGGEGGYGYTF.

The chain couples TRBV4-2 to TRBJ2-3; 11 nucleotides align to TRBD2. V shed 2 bases and J 6 bases; nucleotides not matched to a gene: 16. The CDR3 spans 19 residues. Germline V gene lookup returns CDR1 LGHNA and CDR2 YNFKEQ. CDR3 sequence reads: CASSQMPGLAVRASDTQYF. The CDR3 DNA sequence: TGTGCCAGCAGCCAAATGCCGGGACTAGCGGTTCGGGCATCGGATACGCAGTATTTT.

CDR3 sequence reads: CASSVGGGTGNTIYF. The CDR3 nucleotides read TGTGCCAGCAGCGTAGGCGGGGGGACTGGAAACACCATATATTTT. This chain uses TRBV9 with TRBJ1-3; tentative D call: TRBD1 (5 bases). Trimming took 0 bases from V and 2 from J, leaving 9 bases between them. Germline V gives CDR1 SGDLS, CDR2 YYNGEE. The CDR3 is 15 amino acids.

The chain carries TRBV7-6 and TRBJ2-2, with D maybe TRBD2 (6 bases). Looked up from germline, CDR1 is SGHVS and CDR2 is FNYEAQ. The CDR3 sequence is 15 residues long. Between the trimmed V and J ends, which lost 1 base and 2 bases, there was a span of 8 bases. The CDR3 reads CASSLEAGNTGELFF. The CDR3 DNA is TGTGCCAGCAGCTTAGAGGCGGGAAACACCGGGGAGCTGTTTTTT.